A single sample is the source of the 26 T cell receptor beta chains below, sequenced in a study of T cell repertoires in cytomegalovirus infection. Via MiXCR, TCRdb re-called the reads, giving one row per CDR3 protein. The sample shows approximately 310,000 distinct CDR3 sequences, roughly 25% of them seen only once. For these receptors, no antigen is known. The sample here was cultured PBMCs, taken from culture after CMV antigen stimulation. The receptor source for this set is a human donor in good health (CMV status not recorded). Some clones in this sample may be carry-over from other donors' samples.

This clonotype was seen only a few times. The chain combines TRBV19 with TRBJ2-7; a possible D gene is TRBD1 (5 bases). The CDR3 is 13 amino acids. V lost 1 base and J lost 3, with 7 bases in between. From germline, CDR1 is LNHDA and CDR2 SQIVND (reference sequence). The CDR3 DNA follows: TGTGCCAGTAGTATAGGTAGGGGCTACGAGCAGTACGTC. It specifies CASSIGRGYEQYV.

In its sample, this clonotype was seen many times. The genes are TRBV7-8 and TRBJ2-1; D is perhaps TRBD2 (5 bases). The germline CDR1 and CDR2 sequences are SGHVS and FQNEAQ. CDR3 length equals 22 residues. Trimming shortened V by 1 base and J by 1 base, and 29 bases separated the two germline ends. The CDR3 DNA is TGTGCCAGCAGCTTAGAATCCCCCTCTGCGGGTCATAGTGGTTGGTCCTACAATGAGCAGTTCTTC. Residues: CASSLESPSAGHSGWSYNEQFF.

The chain carries TRBV11-2 and TRBJ2-1; the match to TRBD2 covers 7 bases. The CDR3 consists of 15 residues. Germline CDR1 and CDR2: SGHAT and FQNNGV. Germline trimming cut 3 bases from V and 6 bases from J; bases unmatched to any gene: 8. The CDR3 loop is CASSFDWGGVNEQFF. CDR3 nucleotides: TGTGCCAGCAGCTTTGACTGGGGAGGGGTCAATGAGCAGTTCTTC.

The table lists this clonotype with a few counts. The chain employs TRBV24-1 and TRBJ2-5; maybe TRBD1 (6 bases). The V end was cut by 11 bases, the J end by 0 bases, with 33 bases between. The V gene's germline CDR1 is KGHDR and CDR2 SFDVKD. CDR3 length: 20 residues. The CDR3 DNA follows: TGTGCCAGATTTCACGATATGACAGGAGTGAATTGGACAGACCAAGAGACCCAGTACTTC. Translating gives CARFHDMTGVNWTDQETQYF.

The chain recombines TRBV7-2 with TRBJ2-5; tentatively, D is TRBD1 (6 bases). Germline-derived CDR1 and CDR2 are SGHTA and FQGNSA. The CDR3 runs to 15 residues. Deletions cut 5 bases from V and 0 bases from J, with 13 bases between. The CDR3 reads CASSAHQGYQETQYF. The CDR3 region has the DNA TGTGCCAGCAGCGCCCACCAGGGGTACCAAGAGACCCAGTACTTC.

This clonotype was counted a few times. J is TRBJ1-3 and V is TRBV6-6, with a weak D call TRBD1 (5 bases). Trimming pared 7 bases from V and 2 bases from J, leaving 9 bases between. The CDR3 length is 13 residues. Germline lookup yields CDR1 MNHNY and CDR2 SVGAGI (reference sequence). The CDR3: CASTSGAGNTIYF. As DNA, the CDR3 is TGTGCCAGCACCTCGGGGGCTGGAAACACCATATATTTT.

This clonotype was seen only a few times. The chain is built from TRBV6-2 or TRBV6-3 and TRBJ2-5, with D uncertain. The CDR3 spans 13 residues. Per germline, CDR1 MNHEY and CDR2 SVGEGT. Trimming took 7 bases from V and 2 from J, leaving 11 bases between them. The CDR3: CASNDGQQETQYF. The CDR3 bases are TGTGCCAGCAACGACGGGCAGCAAGAGACCCAGTACTTC.

This clonotype occurred a few times. The chain carries TRBV20-1 and TRBJ2-5, with 8 positions matching TRBD1. This CDR3 region has 12 residues. Per the germline V gene, CDR1 is DFQATT and CDR2 is SNEGSKA (reference sequence). V shed 8 bases and J 5 bases; nucleotides not matched to a gene: 7. In DNA form, the CDR3 reads TGCAGTAACGCAGGGGGCGCGGAGACCCAGTACTTC. It translates to CSNAGGAETQYF.

The rearrangement uses TRBV6-1 and TRBJ2-6; no definite D call. Trimming stripped 4 bases from V and 10 bases from J, with 8 bases between. Per the germline V gene, CDR1 is MNHNS and CDR2 is SASEGT. The CDR3 contains 12 residues. CDR3 sequence: CASSAVGNVLTF. The CDR3 coding sequence is TGTGCCAGCAGTGCGGTTGGGAACGTCCTGACTTTC.

This rearrangement joins TRBV2 to TRBJ2-1, with 11 bases fitting TRBD1. Germline V lookup: CDR1 SNHLY, CDR2 FYNNEI. This CDR3 has 16 residues. The junction had 8 bases not matched to a gene; V was cut back by 5 bases and J by 5 bases. The CDR3 is CASSPFGQGANNEQFF. CDR3 DNA sequence: TGTGCCAGCAGTCCCTTTGGACAGGGGGCGAACAATGAGCAGTTCTTC.

This clonotype showed up many times. The chain recombines TRBV7-2 with TRBJ1-2; 7 nucleotides agree with TRBD1. Germline V gene data show CDR1 as SGHTA and CDR2 as FQGNSA. V gave up 2 bases and J gave up 3 bases; unmatched junction bases: 3. CDR3 length: 14 residues. CDR3 loop: CASSLSQGYYGYTF. The CDR3, as DNA: TGTGCCAGCAGCTTATCACAGGGGTACTATGGCTACACCTTC. Combining the CDR3 with reference TRBV7-2 and TRBJ1-2 gives the whole variable domain GAGVSQSPSNKVTEKGKDVELRCDPISGHTALYWYRQSLGQGLEFLIYFQGNSAPDKSGLPSDRFSAERTGGSVSTLTIQRTQQEDSAVYLCASSLSQGYYGYTFGSGTRLTVV.

The genes are TRBV9 and TRBJ1-6, with D hard to call. The CDR3 contains 14 residues. Germline V gene sequence: CDR1 SGDLS, CDR2 YYNGEE. V dropped 2 bases and J dropped 5 bases, with 8 bases sitting between them. The CDR3 DNA reads as TGTGCCAGCAGCGTTGGCCCGCATAATTCACCCCTCCACTTT. As protein: CASSVGPHNSPLHF.

In its sample, this clonotype was seen a few times. The genes are TRBV6-2 or TRBV6-3 and TRBJ2-2, with unresolved D. CDR1 is MNHEY, CDR2 SVGEGT, per germline. Trimming removed 0 bases from V and 7 bases from J, with 9 bases in between. The CDR3 has 14 residues. The CDR3 loop reads CASSYSTTIGELFF. CDR3 DNA sequence: TGTGCCAGCAGTTACTCGACAACCATCGGGGAGCTGTTTTTT.

The gene calls are TRBV6-7 and TRBJ1-1; D possibly corresponds to TRBD1 (5 bases). TRBV6-7 is an ORF; its function is uncertain. The CDR3 extends over 13 amino acids. V lost 6 bases and J lost 1, with 9 bases in between. The CDR3 coding sequence is TGTGCCAGCAGACAAACAGGGAACACTGAAGCTTTCTTT. Its translation is CASRQTGNTEAFF.

This clonotype was seen many times. The gene calls are TRBV7-2 and TRBJ2-3; D is perhaps TRBD2 (5 bases). Trimming left V 2 bases short and J 1 base short, with 10 bases between. Germline V gives CDR1 SGHTA, CDR2 FQGNSA. This CDR3 region has 15 residues. This CDR3 reads CASSLRGFGTDTQYF. Here the CDR3 DNA reads TGTGCCAGCAGCTTAAGAGGGTTCGGCACAGATACGCAGTATTTT.

V is TRBV12-3 or TRBV12-4 and J is TRBJ2-7, with a weak D call TRBD2 (7 bases). The length of the CDR3 is 13 residues. V lost 4 bases and J 7 bases, leaving 14 bases between the germline ends. The CDR3 bases are TGTGCCAGCAGTTACGGGGGGCTTAGGGAGCAGTACTTC. Its translation is CASSYGGLREQYF.

The gene calls are TRBV6-1 and TRBJ2-7, with 11 bases aligning to TRBD1. This CDR3 has 15 amino acids. The ends lost 4 bases at V and 0 bases at J; junction bases unmatched: 2. CDR1 and CDR2 from the germline V gene are MNHNS and SASEGT. The CDR3: CASSAGTGGSYEQYV. In DNA form, the CDR3 reads TGTGCCAGCAGTGCCGGGACAGGGGGCTCCTACGAGCAGTACGTC.

J is TRBJ2-4 and V is TRBV5-4; no clear D. Germline V gives CDR1 SGHNT, CDR2 YYREEE (reference sequence). The CDR3 is 13 residues long. V lost 0 bases, J lost 16 bases, and 17 bases lay in between. CDR3 sequence: CASSLVSQDLEYF. The CDR3 bases are TGTGCCAGCAGCTTGGTATCCCAGGACCTGGAATACTTC.

This clonotype showed up just a few times. The chain recombines TRBV11-3 with TRBJ2-1, with 9 nucleotides matching TRBD2. There are 17 residues in the CDR3. V trimming: 5 bases; J trimming: 6 bases; junction bases outside the gene matches: 14. Looked up from germline, CDR1 is SGHNT and CDR2 is YENEEA. The CDR3 region has the DNA TGTGCCAGCAGCCGTCCCGGGACTAGCCGGCTCAGCAATGAGCAGTTCTTC. Residues: CASSRPGTSRLSNEQFF.

This rearrangement joins TRBV7-6 to TRBJ2-2, with 8 bases lining up with TRBD2. V lost 2 bases, J lost 4 bases, and 6 bases stayed unmatched. The CDR3 is made up of 16 amino acids. Germline V gene lookup returns CDR1 SGHVS and CDR2 FNYEAQ. CDR3 region: CASSLRAGVSTGELFF. CDR3 bases: TGTGCCAGCAGCTTAAGAGCGGGAGTATCCACCGGGGAGCTGTTTTTT. The complete variable domain, with remaining parts taken from reference TRBV7-6 and TRBJ2-2, reads GAGVSQSPRYKVTKRGQDVALRCDPISGHVSLYWYRQALGQGPEFLTYFNYEAQQDKSGLPNDRFSAERPEGSISTLTIQRTEQRDSAMYRCASSLRAGVSTGELFFGEGSRLTVL.

The chain joins TRBV6-2 or TRBV6-3 to TRBJ2-7, with D tentatively TRBD2 (6 bases). The CDR3 totals 13 residues. The V and J ends lost 5 bases and 4 bases respectively, with 12 bases between them. Germline V lookup: CDR1 MNHEY, CDR2 SVGEGT. In DNA, the CDR3 is TGTGCCAGCAGTCAAAGACTAGTTTACGAGCAGTACGTC. Its translation is CASSQRLVYEQYV.

The gene calls are TRBV20-1 and TRBJ2-1; 12 bases line up with TRBD2. The CDR3 runs to 14 residues. The germline gives CDR1 DFQATT, CDR2 SNEGSKA (reference sequence). After removal of 5 bases from V and 3 bases from J, the junction contained 2 bases not matched to a gene. In DNA, the CDR3 is TGCAGTGCTGGACTAGCGGGAATCTACAATGAGCAGTTCTTC. This translates into CSAGLAGIYNEQFF.

Only a few counts were recorded for this clonotype. The chain employs TRBV18 and TRBJ2-7, with 13 bases identical to TRBD2. Germline V gene lookup returns CDR1 KGHSH and CDR2 LQKENI. The CDR3 is made up of 15 amino acids. With V trimmed by 3 bases and J by 3 bases, 2 bases remained unmatched. For the CDR3, the DNA is TGTGCCAGCTCACCGGGACTAGCGGGGAACTACGAGCAGTACTTC. It is translated as CASSPGLAGNYEQYF.

This clonotype was counted at least ten times. The rearrangement links TRBV12-3 or TRBV12-4 to TRBJ1-3; D unclear. This CDR3 contains 12 residues. V dropped 6 bases and J dropped 1 base, with 4 bases sitting between them. In DNA, the CDR3 is TGTGCCAGCAGCCTTTCTGGAAACACCATATATTTT. Translation: CASSLSGNTIYF.

The V gene is TRBV7-9, the J gene TRBJ2-1; a weak D match, TRBD2 (8 bases). Germline values: CDR1 SEHNR, CDR2 FQNEAQ (reference sequence). The CDR3 loop spans 20 amino acids. The ends were cut back, 1 base at V and 8 bases at J, with 30 bases in the middle. The chain's CDR3 is CASSLVPAGVSGTAFHEQFF. The DNA of the CDR3 is TGTGCCAGCAGCTTAGTTCCAGCGGGAGTTTCTGGGACAGCTTTCCATGAGCAGTTCTTC.

The V gene is TRBV20-1, the J gene TRBJ2-5, with D maybe TRBD1 (6 bases). The CDR3 is 13 residues long. CDR1 is DFQATT, CDR2 SNEGSKA, per germline (reference sequence). The V end lost 2 bases, the J end lost 4 bases, and 11 bases lay between the germline ends. CDR3 coding DNA: TGCAGTGCTAGAAAGGACAGTGGAGAGACCCAGTACTTC. Translation: CSARKDSGETQYF.